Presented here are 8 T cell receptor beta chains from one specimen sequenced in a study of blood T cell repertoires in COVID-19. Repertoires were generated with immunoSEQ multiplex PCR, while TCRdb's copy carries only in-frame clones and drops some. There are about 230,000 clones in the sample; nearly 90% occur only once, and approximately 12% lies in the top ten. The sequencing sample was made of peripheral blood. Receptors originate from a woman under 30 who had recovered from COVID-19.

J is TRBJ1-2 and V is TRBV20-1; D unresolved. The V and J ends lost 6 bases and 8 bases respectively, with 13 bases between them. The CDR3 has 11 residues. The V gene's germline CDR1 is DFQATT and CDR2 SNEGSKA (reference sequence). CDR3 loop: CSAKGAIGYTF. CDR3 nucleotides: TGCAGTGCAAAGGGAGCGATCGGCTACACCTTC.

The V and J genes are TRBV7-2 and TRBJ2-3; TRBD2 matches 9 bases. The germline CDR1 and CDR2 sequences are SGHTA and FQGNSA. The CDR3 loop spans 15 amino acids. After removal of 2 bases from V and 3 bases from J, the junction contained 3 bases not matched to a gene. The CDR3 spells CASSLRLAGTDTQYF. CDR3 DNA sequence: TGTGCCAGCAGCTTAAGGCTAGCGGGGACAGATACGCAGTATTTT.

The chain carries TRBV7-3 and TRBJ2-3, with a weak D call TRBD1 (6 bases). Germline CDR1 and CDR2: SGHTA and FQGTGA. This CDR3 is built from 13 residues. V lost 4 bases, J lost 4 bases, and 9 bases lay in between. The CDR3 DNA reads TGTGCCAGCAGCTCTGGACAGTCAGATACGCAGTATTTT. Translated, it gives CASSSGQSDTQYF. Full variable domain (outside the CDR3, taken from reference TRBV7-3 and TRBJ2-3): GAGVSQTPSNKVTEKGKYVELRCDPISGHTALYWYRQSLGQGPEFLIYFQGTGAADDSGLPNDRFFAVRPEGSVSTLKIQRTERGDSAVYLCASSSGQSDTQYFGPGTRLTVL.

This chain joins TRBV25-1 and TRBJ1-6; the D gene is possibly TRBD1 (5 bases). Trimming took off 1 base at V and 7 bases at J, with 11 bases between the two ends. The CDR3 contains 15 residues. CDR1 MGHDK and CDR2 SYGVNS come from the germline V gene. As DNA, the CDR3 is TGTGCCAGCAGTGAATGGGTGACAGAAAATTCACCCCTCCACTTT. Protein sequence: CASSEWVTENSPLHF.

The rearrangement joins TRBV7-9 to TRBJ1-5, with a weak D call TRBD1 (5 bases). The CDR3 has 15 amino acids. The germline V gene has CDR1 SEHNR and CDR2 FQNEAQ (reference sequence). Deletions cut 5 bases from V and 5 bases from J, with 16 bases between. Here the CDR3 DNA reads TGTGCCAGCAGCGAAGCGGGGGGACCCGATCAGCCCCAGCATTTT. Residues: CASSEAGGPDQPQHF.

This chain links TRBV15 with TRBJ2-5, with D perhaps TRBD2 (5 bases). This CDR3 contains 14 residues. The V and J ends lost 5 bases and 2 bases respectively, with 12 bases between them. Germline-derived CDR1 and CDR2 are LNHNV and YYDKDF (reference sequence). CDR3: CATSPWTGQETQYF. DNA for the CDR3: TGTGCCACCAGCCCCTGGACGGGACAAGAGACCCAGTACTTC.

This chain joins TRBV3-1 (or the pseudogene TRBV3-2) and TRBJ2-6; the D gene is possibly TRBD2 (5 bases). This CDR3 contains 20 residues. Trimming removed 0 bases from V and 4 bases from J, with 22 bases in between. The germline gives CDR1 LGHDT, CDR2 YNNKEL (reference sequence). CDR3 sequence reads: CASSQDLLGRVTSGANVLTF. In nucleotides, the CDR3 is TGTGCCAGCAGCCAAGATCTTCTCGGGCGGGTCACCAGCGGGGCCAACGTCCTGACTTTC.

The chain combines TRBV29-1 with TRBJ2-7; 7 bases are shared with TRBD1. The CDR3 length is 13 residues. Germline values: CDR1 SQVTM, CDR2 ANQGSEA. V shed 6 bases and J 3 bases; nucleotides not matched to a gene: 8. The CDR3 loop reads CSVAGTDLYEQYF. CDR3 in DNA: TGCAGCGTGGCCGGGACAGACCTCTACGAGCAGTACTTC.